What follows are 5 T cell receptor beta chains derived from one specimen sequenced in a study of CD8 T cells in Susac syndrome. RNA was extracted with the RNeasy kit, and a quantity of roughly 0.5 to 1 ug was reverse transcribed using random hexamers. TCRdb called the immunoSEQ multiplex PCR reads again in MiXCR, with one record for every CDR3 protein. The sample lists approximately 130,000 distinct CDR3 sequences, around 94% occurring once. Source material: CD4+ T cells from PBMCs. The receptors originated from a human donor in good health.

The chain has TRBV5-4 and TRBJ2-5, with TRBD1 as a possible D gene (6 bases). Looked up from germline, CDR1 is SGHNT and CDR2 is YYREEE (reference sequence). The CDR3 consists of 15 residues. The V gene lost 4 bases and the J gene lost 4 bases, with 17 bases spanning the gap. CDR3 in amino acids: CASSRQDGLVETQYF. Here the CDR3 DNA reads TGTGCCAGCAGCAGACAGGACGGACTCGTAGAGACCCAGTACTTC.

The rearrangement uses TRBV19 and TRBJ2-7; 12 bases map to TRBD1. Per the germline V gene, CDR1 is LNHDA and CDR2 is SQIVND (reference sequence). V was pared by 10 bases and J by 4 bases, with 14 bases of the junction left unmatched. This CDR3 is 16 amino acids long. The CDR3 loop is CATSRLGQGARYEQYF. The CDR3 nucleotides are TGTGCCACCTCGAGATTGGGACAGGGGGCGAGGTACGAGCAGTACTTC.

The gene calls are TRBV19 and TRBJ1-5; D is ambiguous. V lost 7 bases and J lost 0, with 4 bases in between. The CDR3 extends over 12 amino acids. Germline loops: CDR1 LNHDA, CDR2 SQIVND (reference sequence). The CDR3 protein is CASTYSNQPQHF. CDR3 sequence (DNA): TGTGCCAGTACGTATAGCAATCAGCCCCAGCATTTT. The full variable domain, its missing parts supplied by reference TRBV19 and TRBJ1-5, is DGGITQSPKYLFRKEGQNVTLSCEQNLNHDAMYWYRQDPGQGLRLIYYSQIVNDFQKGDIAEGYSVSREKKESFPLTVTSAQKNPTAFYLCASTYSNQPQHFGDGTRLSIL.

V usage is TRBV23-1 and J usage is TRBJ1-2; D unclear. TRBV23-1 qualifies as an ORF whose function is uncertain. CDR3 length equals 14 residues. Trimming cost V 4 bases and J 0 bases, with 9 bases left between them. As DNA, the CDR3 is TGCGCCAGCAGTCTGAAGGCCACTAACTATGGCTACACCTTC. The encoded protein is CASSLKATNYGYTF.

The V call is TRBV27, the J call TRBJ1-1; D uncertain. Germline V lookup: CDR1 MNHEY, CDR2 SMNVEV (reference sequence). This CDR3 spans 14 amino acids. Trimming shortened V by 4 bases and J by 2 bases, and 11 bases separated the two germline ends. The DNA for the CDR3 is TGTGCCAGCAGTTATTTACAGCCCAACACTGAAGCTTTCTTT. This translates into CASSYLQPNTEAFF.